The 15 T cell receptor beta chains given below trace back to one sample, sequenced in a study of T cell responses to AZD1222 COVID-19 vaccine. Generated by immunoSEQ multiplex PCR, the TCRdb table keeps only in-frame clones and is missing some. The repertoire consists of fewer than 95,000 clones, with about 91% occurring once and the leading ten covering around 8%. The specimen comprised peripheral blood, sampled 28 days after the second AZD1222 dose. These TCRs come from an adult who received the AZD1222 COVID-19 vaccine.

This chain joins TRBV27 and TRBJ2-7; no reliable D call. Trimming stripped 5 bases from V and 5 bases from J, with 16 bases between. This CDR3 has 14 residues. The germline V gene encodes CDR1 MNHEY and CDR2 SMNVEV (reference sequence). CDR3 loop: CASSPTPGRDEQYF. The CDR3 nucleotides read TGTGCCAGCAGTCCAACCCCAGGTCGGGACGAGCAGTACTTC.

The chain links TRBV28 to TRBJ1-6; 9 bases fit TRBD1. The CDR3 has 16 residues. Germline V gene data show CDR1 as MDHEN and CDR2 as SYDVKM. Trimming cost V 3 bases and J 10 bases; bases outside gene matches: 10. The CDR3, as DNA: TGTGCCAGCAGTTTTTCCGAGACAGGGGGATGGTCACCCCTCCACTTT. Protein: CASSFSETGGWSPLHF.

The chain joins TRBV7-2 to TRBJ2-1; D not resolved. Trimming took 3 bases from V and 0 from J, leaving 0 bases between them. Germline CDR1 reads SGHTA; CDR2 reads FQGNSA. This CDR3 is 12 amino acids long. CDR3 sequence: CASSFSYNEQFF. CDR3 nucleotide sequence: TGTGCCAGCAGCTTCTCCTACAATGAGCAGTTCTTC.

The CDR3 DNA is TGTGCCAGCAGCTTAATCTTGGGGAATGAGCAGTTCTTC. It specifies CASSLILGNEQFF. The chain links TRBV7-8 to TRBJ2-1, with D uncertain. The V gene's germline CDR1 is SGHVS and CDR2 FQNEAQ. The CDR3 totals 13 residues. The ends were cut back, 2 bases at V and 7 bases at J, with 9 bases in the middle. The variable domain in full, completed from reference TRBV7-8 and TRBJ2-1, reads GAGVSQSPRYKVAKRGQDVALRCDPISGHVSLFWYQQALGQGPEFLTYFQNEAQLDKSGLPSDRFFAERPEGSVSTLKIQRTQQEDSAVYLCASSLILGNEQFFGPGTRLTVL.

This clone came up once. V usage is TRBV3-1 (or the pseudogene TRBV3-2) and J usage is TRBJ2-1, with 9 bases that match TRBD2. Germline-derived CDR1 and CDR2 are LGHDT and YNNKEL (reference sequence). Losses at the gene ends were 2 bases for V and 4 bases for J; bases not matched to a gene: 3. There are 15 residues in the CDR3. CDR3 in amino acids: CASSQPTSGYNEQFF. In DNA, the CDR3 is TGTGCCAGCAGCCAACCGACTAGCGGTTACAATGAGCAGTTCTTC.

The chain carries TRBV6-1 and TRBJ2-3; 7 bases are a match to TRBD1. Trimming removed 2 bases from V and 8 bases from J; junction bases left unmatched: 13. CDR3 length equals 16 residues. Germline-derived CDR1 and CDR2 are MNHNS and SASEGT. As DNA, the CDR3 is TGTGCCAGCAGTGAATTTTTAGGACAGGTCCAAGGTACGCAGTATTTT. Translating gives CASSEFLGQVQGTQYF.

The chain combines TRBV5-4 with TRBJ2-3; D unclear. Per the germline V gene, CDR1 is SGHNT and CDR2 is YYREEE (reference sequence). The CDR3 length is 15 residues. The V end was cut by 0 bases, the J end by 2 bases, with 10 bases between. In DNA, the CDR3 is TGTGCCAGCAGCTTGGGAGACATCTCCACAGATACGCAGTATTTT. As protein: CASSLGDISTDTQYF.

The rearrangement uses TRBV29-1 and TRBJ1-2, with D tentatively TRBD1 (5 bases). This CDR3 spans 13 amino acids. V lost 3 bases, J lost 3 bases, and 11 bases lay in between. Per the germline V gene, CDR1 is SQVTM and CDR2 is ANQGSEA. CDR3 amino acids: CSVDRGIDYGYTF. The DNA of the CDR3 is TGCAGCGTTGATAGGGGCATCGACTATGGCTACACCTTC.

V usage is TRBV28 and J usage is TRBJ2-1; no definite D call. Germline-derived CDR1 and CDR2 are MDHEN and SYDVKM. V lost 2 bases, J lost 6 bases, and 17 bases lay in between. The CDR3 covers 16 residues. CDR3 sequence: CASSLHLVAGINEQFF. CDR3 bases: TGTGCCAGCAGTTTACATCTAGTTGCAGGCATCAATGAGCAGTTCTTC.

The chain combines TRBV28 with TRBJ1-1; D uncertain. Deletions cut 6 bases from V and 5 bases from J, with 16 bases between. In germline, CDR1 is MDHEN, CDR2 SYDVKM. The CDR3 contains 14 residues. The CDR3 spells CASSPRAVVTEAFF. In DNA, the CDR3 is TGTGCCAGCAGCCCGAGAGCGGTGGTGACTGAAGCTTTCTTT.

CDR3 residues: CASSRGVGNQPQHF. The CDR3 DNA follows: TGTGCCAGTAGTAGGGGGGTAGGGAATCAGCCCCAGCATTTT. The chain uses TRBV19 and TRBJ1-5, with D maybe TRBD1 (5 bases). Trimming left V 4 bases short and J 4 bases short, with 11 bases between. The CDR3 extends over 14 amino acids. From germline, CDR1 is LNHDA and CDR2 SQIVND (reference sequence).

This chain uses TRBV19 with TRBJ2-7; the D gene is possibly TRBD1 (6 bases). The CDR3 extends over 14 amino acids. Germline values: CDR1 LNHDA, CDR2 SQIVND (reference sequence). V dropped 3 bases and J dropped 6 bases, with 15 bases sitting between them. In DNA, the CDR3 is TGTGCCAGTAGTATCGGTGGAGAGGGGGTCGAGCAGTACTTC. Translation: CASSIGGEGVEQYF.

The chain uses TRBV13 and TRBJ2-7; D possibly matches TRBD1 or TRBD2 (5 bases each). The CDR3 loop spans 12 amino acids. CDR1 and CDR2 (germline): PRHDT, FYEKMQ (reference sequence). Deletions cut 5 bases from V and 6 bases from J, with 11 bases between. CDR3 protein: CASSPRGSEQYF. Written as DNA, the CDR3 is TGTGCCAGCAGCCCCCGGGGCTCCGAGCAGTACTTC.

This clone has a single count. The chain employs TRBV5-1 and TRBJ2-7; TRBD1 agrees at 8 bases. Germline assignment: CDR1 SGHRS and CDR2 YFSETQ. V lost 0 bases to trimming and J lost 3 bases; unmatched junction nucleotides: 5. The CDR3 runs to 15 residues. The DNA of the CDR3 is TGCGCCAGCAGCTTGGGGGACAGGCGAAGCTACGAGCAGTACTTC. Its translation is CASSLGDRRSYEQYF.

CDR3 loop: CASSQDPTTNYGYTF. The CDR3 coding sequence is TGCGCCAGCAGCCAAGATCCTACGACTAACTATGGCTACACCTTC. The gene calls are TRBV4-1 and TRBJ1-2; no clear D gene. CDR3 length equals 15 residues. V shed 0 bases and J shed 0 bases, with 8 bases lying between them. Germline CDR1 MGHRA, CDR2 YSYEKL.